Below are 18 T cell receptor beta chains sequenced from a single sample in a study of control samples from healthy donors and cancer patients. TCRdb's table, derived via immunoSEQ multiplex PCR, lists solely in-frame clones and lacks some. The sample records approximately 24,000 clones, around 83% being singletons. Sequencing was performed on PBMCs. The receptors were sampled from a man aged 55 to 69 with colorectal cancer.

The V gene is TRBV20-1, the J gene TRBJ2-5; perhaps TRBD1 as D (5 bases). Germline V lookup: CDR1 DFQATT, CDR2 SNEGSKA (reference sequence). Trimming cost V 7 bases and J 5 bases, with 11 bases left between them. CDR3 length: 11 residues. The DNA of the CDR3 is TGCAGTGTTCTGAAGGGGGAGACCCAGTACTTC. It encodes CSVLKGETQYF.

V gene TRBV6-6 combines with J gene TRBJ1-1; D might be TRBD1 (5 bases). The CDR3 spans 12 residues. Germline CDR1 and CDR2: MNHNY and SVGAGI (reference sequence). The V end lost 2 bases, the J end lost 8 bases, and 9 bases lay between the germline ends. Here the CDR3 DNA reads TGTGCCAGCAGTTACCAGGGACTAGAAGCTTTCTTT. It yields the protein CASSYQGLEAFF.

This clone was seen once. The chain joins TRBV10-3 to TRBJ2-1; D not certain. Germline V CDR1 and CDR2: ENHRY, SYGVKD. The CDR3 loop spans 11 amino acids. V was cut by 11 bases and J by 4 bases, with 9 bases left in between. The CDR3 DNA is TGTGCCTGTATGGGTTACAATGAGCAGTTCTTC. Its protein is CACMGYNEQFF.

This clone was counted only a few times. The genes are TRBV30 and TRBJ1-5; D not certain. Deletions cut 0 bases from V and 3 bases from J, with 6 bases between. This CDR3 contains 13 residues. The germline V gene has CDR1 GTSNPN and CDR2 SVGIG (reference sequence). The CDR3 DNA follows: TGTGCCTGGAGTGTGACTTTCAATCAGCCCCAGCATTTT. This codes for CAWSVTFNQPQHF.

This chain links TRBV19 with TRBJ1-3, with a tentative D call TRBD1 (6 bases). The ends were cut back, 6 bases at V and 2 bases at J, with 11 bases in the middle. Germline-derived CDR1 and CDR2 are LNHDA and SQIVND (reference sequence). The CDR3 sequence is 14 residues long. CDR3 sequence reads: CASSPDSAGNTIYF. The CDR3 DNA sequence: TGTGCCAGTAGCCCGGACAGTGCTGGAAACACCATATATTTT.

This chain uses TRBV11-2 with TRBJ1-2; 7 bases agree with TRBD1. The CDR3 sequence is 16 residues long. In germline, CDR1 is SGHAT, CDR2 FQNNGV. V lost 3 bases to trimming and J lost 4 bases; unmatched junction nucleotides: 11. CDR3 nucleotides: TGTGCCAGCAGCTTTTCCGGGACAGCAAAATTCTATGGCTACACCTTC. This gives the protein CASSFSGTAKFYGYTF.

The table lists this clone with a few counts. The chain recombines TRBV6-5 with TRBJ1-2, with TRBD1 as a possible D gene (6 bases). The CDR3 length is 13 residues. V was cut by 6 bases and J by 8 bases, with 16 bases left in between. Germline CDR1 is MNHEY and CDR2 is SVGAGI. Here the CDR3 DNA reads TGTGCCAGCAGCAACCCCGGGGGCTGGGGCTACACCTTC. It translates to CASSNPGGWGYTF.

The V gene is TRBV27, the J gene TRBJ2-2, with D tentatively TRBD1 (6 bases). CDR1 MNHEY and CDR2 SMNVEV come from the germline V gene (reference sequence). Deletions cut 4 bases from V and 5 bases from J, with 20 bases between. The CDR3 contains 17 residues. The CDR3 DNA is TGTGCCAGCAGTTCGCCTTCGACAGGAAGGTGGACCGGGGAGCTGTTTTTT. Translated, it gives CASSSPSTGRWTGELFF.

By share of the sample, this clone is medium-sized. The CDR3, as DNA: TGTGCCAGCAGGGGGGAGCGGGGTCGTGAGCAGTACTTC. This gives the protein CASRGERGREQYF. The chain recombines TRBV2 with TRBJ2-7; 7 bases are a match to TRBD2. The ends lost 6 bases at V and 7 bases at J; junction bases unmatched: 9. Germline V CDR1 and CDR2: SNHLY, FYNNEI. The CDR3 runs to 13 residues. The complete variable domain, with remaining parts taken from reference TRBV2 and TRBJ2-7, reads EPEVTQTPSHQVTQMGQEVILRCVPISNHLYFYWYRQILGQKVEFLVSFYNNEISEKSEIFDDQFSVERPDGSNFTLKIRSTKLEDSAMYFCASRGERGREQYFGPGTRLTVT.

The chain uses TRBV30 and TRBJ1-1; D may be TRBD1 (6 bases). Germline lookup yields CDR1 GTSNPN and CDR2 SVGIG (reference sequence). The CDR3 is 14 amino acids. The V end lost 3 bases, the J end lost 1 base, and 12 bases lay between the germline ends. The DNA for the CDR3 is TGTGCCTGGAGCCCAGGGGTCCCGAACACTGAAGCTTTCTTT. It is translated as CAWSPGVPNTEAFF.

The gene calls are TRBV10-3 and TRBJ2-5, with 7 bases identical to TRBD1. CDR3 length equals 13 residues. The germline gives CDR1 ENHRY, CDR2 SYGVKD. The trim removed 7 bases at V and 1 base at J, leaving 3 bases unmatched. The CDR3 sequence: CAINRDSQETQYF. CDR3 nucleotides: TGTGCCATCAACCGGGACAGCCAAGAGACCCAGTACTTC.

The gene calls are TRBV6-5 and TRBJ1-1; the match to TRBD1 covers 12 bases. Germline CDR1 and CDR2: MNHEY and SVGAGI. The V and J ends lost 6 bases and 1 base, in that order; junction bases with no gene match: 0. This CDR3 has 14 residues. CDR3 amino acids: CASRGQGANTEAFF. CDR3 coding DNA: TGTGCCAGCAGGGGACAGGGGGCGAACACTGAAGCTTTCTTT.

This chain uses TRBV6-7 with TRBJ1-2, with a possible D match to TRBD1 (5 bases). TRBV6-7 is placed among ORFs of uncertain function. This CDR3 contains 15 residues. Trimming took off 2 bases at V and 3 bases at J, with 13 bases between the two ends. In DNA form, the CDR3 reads TGTGCCAGCAGTTACCTGACCGGGACGGACTATGGCTACACCTTC. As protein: CASSYLTGTDYGYTF.

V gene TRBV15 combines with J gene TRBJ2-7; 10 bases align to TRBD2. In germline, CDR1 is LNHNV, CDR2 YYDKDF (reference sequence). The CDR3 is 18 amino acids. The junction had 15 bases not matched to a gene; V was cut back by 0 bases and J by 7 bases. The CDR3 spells CATSREAQRAGGLGEQYF. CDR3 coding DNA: TGTGCCACCAGCAGAGAGGCCCAGCGAGCGGGGGGGTTAGGGGAGCAGTACTTC.

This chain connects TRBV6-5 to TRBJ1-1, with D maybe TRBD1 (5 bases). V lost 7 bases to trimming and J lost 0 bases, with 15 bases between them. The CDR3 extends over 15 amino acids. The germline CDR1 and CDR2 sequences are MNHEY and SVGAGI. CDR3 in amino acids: CASTPRQTMNTEAFF. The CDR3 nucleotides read TGTGCCAGCACTCCCCGACAGACCATGAACACTGAAGCTTTCTTT.

The CDR3 is CASSPVQGESTEAFF. In DNA form, the CDR3 reads TGCGCCAGCAGCCCCGTCCAGGGTGAAAGCACTGAAGCTTTCTTT. The rearrangement uses TRBV5-1 and TRBJ1-1; perhaps TRBD1 as D (5 bases). The CDR3 is 15 amino acids. The germline gives CDR1 SGHRS, CDR2 YFSETQ. The V end was cut by 4 bases, the J end by 4 bases, with 17 bases between.

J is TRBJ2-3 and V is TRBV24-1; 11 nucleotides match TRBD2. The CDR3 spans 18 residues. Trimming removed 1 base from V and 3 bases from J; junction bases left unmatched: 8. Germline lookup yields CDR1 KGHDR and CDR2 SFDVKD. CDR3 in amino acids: CATSDFSTSGIPTDTQYF. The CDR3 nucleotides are TGTGCCACCAGTGATTTCTCGACTAGCGGGATACCTACAGATACGCAGTATTTT.

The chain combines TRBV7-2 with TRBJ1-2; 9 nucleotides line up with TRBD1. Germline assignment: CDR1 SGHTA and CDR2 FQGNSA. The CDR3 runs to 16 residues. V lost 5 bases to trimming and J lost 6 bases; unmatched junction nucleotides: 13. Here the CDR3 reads CASSQVPGQGKDGYTF. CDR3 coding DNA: TGTGCCAGCAGCCAAGTCCCGGGACAGGGAAAGGATGGCTACACCTTC.